The sequence of this T cell receptor beta chain was determined in a study of cytomegalovirus exposure and HLA in healthy donors (dated by TCRdb to about 2017). For context, the study as a whole: An earlier analysis of 587 of the donors reported approximately 280 Gb of sequence data and 95 million to 130 million unique TCR beta sequences obtained from roughly 170 million T cells. An early release covering roughly 640 HLA-typed donors comprised around 300 gigabases of sequencing data and tens of millions of unique TCR sequences. Of the 398 genotyped donors, over 65% fell in the genetic ancestry cluster associated with self-reported Caucasian donors. The study was designed to test whether signatures of past pathogen exposure could be identified by cataloging public T cell receptors. The study used immunosequencing to profile the T cell repertoires of 670 or so subjects and linked those repertoires to cytomegalovirus serostatus. In addition to the first cohort of several hundred subjects, a separate validation cohort of around 110 different subjects was used. To predict cytomegalovirus infection status, the study combined high-throughput TCR immunosequencing, statistical association of individual TCRs with disease status, and machine learning. A later analysis re-examined previously published TCR beta repertoires from 600 to 700 donors and added high-resolution HLA genotyping to investigate patterns of TCR occurrence. Rather than using new phenotypic data, the later analysis identified candidate immune exposures from TCR beta sequences and from how often those sequences occurred across donors. An earlier analysis of 587 of the donors used high-throughput TCR beta sequencing to judge whether each TCR beta V gene segment behaved as functional or pseudogenic. Donor age, sex, ethnicity and CMV serostatus were compiled alongside the repertoire data. In a later genetic analysis, genome-wide SNP genotypes for 398 of the 666 donors were used, and that subset was treated as a discovery cohort. Every discovery cohort repertoire had been produced on one sequencing platform. Class I and class II HLA loci were covered by the typing at four-digit resolution. Typing coverage differed by locus: A, B, C, DRB1 and DQB1 were typed in roughly 620-630 donors, DQA1 in 522, DPA1 in around 600, and DPB1 in just under 480. Because of strong linkage in the cohort, a handful of DR-DQ haplotypes were treated as single units for association and clustering. On average, roughly 250,000 unique TCR beta nucleotide sequences were sequenced per donor among some 420 genotyped donors of the cohort, with roughly 18% of those sequences being non-productive. What the study reported, not specific to this receptor: A later genetic analysis associated a missense DCLRE1C variant with V-gene and J-gene trimming of TCR beta chains, and an independent cohort replicated the association. In a later analysis, most CMV-associated TCR beta chains were found to appear HLA-restricted, with HLA associations seemingly driven largely by CMV exposure. In the study, about 150 TCR beta chains were listed as associated with cytomegalovirus. Three of the identified cytomegalovirus-associated TCR beta chains were confirmed in vitro to be specific for cytomegalovirus antigens. The only immune exposure information available for the cohort was CMV serostatus. It was suggested by the authors that the approach could potentially be generalized to other disease states and immunological phenotypes. Most TCR sequences were observed very rarely across donors, whereas some public TCRs were present in many individuals. Sequencing depth was assumed to be roughly uniform across donors in the presence/absence analyses, though that assumption may not hold. According to a later analysis, TCR association rates differed among HLA loci, with DRB1 alleles showing the most associated TCRs and HLA-C alleles showing the fewest. An earlier analysis of roughly 570 of the donors showed that most TCR beta V segments appeared in productive rearrangements either about 90% or about 30% of the time, which broadly matched IMGT annotations. In a later genetic analysis, fewer N-insertions in productive TCRs were reported among donors in an Asian-associated ancestry cluster than the roughly 700-donor mean. HLA typing was unavailable for some donors at each locus, so association tests used only the typed subset. Correlated functional status among segregating V segments might reflect linkage disequilibrium, but an unknown experimental factor could not be ruled out. The classifier was reported to diagnose cytomegalovirus status with high specificity and sensitivity in both the original cohort and the validation cohort. A later analysis found that HLA-associated TCR beta chains were more clonally expanded and had lower generation probabilities than equally common non-associated chains. When HLA alleles, especially DR and DQ, strongly co-occurred, attributing TCR associations to individual alleles was difficult. A group of highly shared sequence variants was considered likely to be a technical artifact of the sequencing pipeline. Because counts were too low, roughly 16 rarely observed V segments, including chromosome 9 orphons, were left out of the earlier analysis of approximately 580 of the donors. Because the 87-base-pair reads could not distinguish some IMGT-functional V segments, including TRBV6-2 and TRBV6-3, those segments were excluded. In a later analysis, several top co-occurrence clusters were reported to appear linked to parvovirus B19, influenza, CMV and Epstein-Barr virus. A further reported finding was that TCR beta sequences accurately predicted the HLA-A and HLA-B alleles for most subjects in the first cohort. This cohort had only TCR beta chains sequenced, and the lack of alpha or paired-chain data limited which features could be detected. A later analysis associated 17,000 or so TCR beta sequences with specific HLA alleles at a false discovery rate of 0.05.

The cohort consisted of more than 650 healthy bone marrow donors. All cohort members were sampled while nominally healthy, although unrecorded immune exposures were likely present. The donor was CMV seropositive and belonged to the group of 250 to 350 seropositive cohort members. A peripheral blood sample was collected from each donor, and TCR beta sequencing was performed on peripheral blood mononuclear cells. Genomic DNA extraction from the blood cell samples was performed with the Qiagen DNeasy Blood Extraction Kit. Worth noting for this clone: Its antigen is not yet known. Qualities for individual bases were not recorded, and no much larger clone is one base off.

CDR1 and CDR2, per the germline V gene (reference sequence), are GTSNPN and SVGIG. From the cysteine through the phenylalanine, the CDR3 covers 12 amino acids. Only CDR3 DNA remains: 36 bases, in frame from the first base. Trimming takes 3 bases off V and 6 bases off J; junction bases not matched to a gene: 4. Libraries were constructed by the immunoSEQ multiplex PCR assay. A mixture of 60 forward primers for TCR Vbeta segments and 13 reverse primers for TCR Jbeta segments was used in the multiplex PCR. The CDR3 region of rearranged TCR beta genes was amplified from genomic DNA by a multiplex PCR assay. On the Illumina HiSeq System, the amplified TCR beta libraries were sequenced as 87-base-pair reads. The study's own analysis went as follows. In a later analysis, around 80 million unique TCR beta chains were counted across the 500 to 850 repertoires, and about 10 million of these chains were shared by at least two donors. A nearest-neighbor algorithm error-corrected the raw reads and collapsed the reads into unique sequences, merging closely related sequences to remove PCR and sequencing errors. V, D and J gene segments were assigned by aligning CDR3 sequences to IMGT reference sequences. For a sequence to be retained, a match of at least six nucleotides to both a V gene segment and a J gene segment was required. Rearrangements were called productive when the CDR3 lacked stop codons and stayed in frame with V and J; all others were non-productive. Following IMGT convention, CDR3 was defined as the stretch from the second conserved V-encoded cysteine to the conserved J-encoded phenylalanine. The earlier analysis of about 590 of the donors excluded sequences that lacked an unambiguous match to a single V gene segment. In an earlier analysis of about 590 of the donors, a V segment was called functional when productive rearrangements were above 56.7%, and segregating when the standard deviation between donors exceeded 5%. To diagnose cytomegalovirus status from the catalog of TCR beta chain sequences, a statistical classification framework was built. A later analysis assigned V and J genes by comparing TCR nucleotide sequences with IMGT/GENE-DB human TR gene sequences. The TCRdist pipeline was used in a later analysis to assign CDR3 sequences and most-parsimonious VDJ recombination scenarios. In a later analysis, every TCR beta chain was defined by the combination of its CDR3 amino acid sequence and its V-gene family, and reads without a unique V-gene family were dropped. In a later analysis, 500 to 700 highly shared, low-generation-probability nucleotide sequences were removed to address suspected cross-contamination and a sequencing artifact. For each public chain, a later analysis derived a clonal expansion index from normalized ranks of inferred template counts within each repertoire. A later analysis computed generation probabilities with a VDJ recombination model fitted to out-of-frame rearrangements, and checked the results against IGoR. In a later analysis, hypergeometric tests were used to score TCR-TCR, TCR-HLA and TCR-CMV co-occurrence, with a repertoire-size bias correction applied to TCR pairs. To estimate false discovery rates, a later analysis permuted the HLA or CMV assignments 20 times. In a later analysis, co-occurring TCRs were grouped using DBSCAN, and TCRdist sequence similarity was added for clustering within HLA-allele-positive subsets. Co-occurrence clustering excluded repertoires with fewer than 30,000 or more than 120,000 public chains, plus five with anomalous nucleotide sharing. In its TCRdb copy, this immuneACCESS table keeps in-frame sequences only and misses some clones. Where compared with another copy, unresolved V genes explain less than half of these, and the others have no known cause. D and trimming come from the DNA, and the V and J calls and clone size come from that table. Recorded for this sample are about 190,000 clones; about 83% of them occurred a single time. The biggest ten clones account for approximately 10% of the sample.

The chain couples TRBV30 to TRBJ2-7; 8 bases in between match TRBD1. The TCR was taken from a woman aged 50 to 65 in good health and CMV-seropositive. The sequencing input was PBMCs. The nucleotide sequence is given as TGTGCCTGGAGCGTGGGACAGGCCGAGCAGTACTTC. It translates to CAWSVGQAEQYF.